The 8 T cell receptor beta chains below were found in one sample sequenced in a study of cytomegalovirus exposure and HLA in healthy donors. The PCR contained 60 Vbeta and 13 Jbeta primers. Profiling relied on immunoSEQ multiplex PCR, and the TCRdb table lists in-frame clones only, not all of them. Its table lists about 96,000 clones. Sequenced: PBMCs. All receptors derive from a young woman in good health and CMV-seronegative.

The chain recombines TRBV5-1 with TRBJ2-7; weak D call: TRBD1 (6 bases). CDR1 is SGHRS, CDR2 YFSETQ, per germline. V shed 4 bases and J shed 7 bases, with 12 bases lying between them. The CDR3 loop spans 12 amino acids. The CDR3 sequence is CASSEWDTEQYF. The CDR3 nucleotides read TGCGCCAGCAGCGAATGGGACACTGAGCAGTACTTC.

The chain combines TRBV10-3 with TRBJ2-1; TRBD1 aligns across 9 bases. The CDR3 extends over 15 amino acids. In germline, CDR1 is ENHRY, CDR2 SYGVKD. The J segment lost 7 bases and the V segment lost 0 bases, leaving 4 bases of the junction unmatched. The CDR3 nucleotides read TGTGCCATCAGTGAGTCTCCGGGACAGGGTAATGAGCAGTTCTTC. Amino acid sequence: CAISESPGQGNEQFF.

The J gene is TRBJ2-7, the V gene TRBV29-1, with D possibly matching TRBD2 (6 bases). The germline V gene encodes CDR1 SQVTM and CDR2 ANQGSEA. The CDR3 is made up of 13 amino acids. V gave up 4 bases and J gave up 0 bases, with 10 bases separating them. Here the CDR3 DNA reads TGCAGCGTTGGGAGGGGCGGCTCCTACGAGCAGTACTTC. The encoded protein is CSVGRGGSYEQYF.

This chain links TRBV21-1 with TRBJ1-3; the D call TRBD1 from the table was never checked on the DNA. TRBV21-1 is assigned pseudogene status. This CDR3 spans 17 amino acids. The chain's CDR3 is CASSKKGDRGRGNTIYF. CDR3 nucleotide sequence: TGTGCCAGCAGCAAAAAGGGGGACAGGGGGCGAGGAAACACCATATATTTT.

The rearrangement uses TRBV2 and TRBJ1-5; D not resolved. Trimming removed 6 bases at V and 6 bases at J, with 15 bases between. Germline CDR1 and CDR2: SNHLY and FYNNEI. CDR3 length equals 14 residues. CDR3 sequence: CASRSDWAGQPQHF. CDR3 nucleotide sequence: TGTGCCAGCAGGTCGGACTGGGCGGGTCAGCCCCAGCATTTT.

This chain uses TRBV5-5 with TRBJ1-1; the match to TRBD1 covers 7 bases. Germline CDR1 is SGHKS and CDR2 is YYEKEE (reference sequence). This CDR3 has 14 residues. Trimming removed 4 bases from V and 2 bases from J; junction bases left unmatched: 5. For the CDR3, the DNA is TGTGCCAGCAGCGCGGACAGGATCAACACTGAAGCTTTCTTT. Translation: CASSADRINTEAFF.

The chain has TRBV28 and TRBJ2-5; tentatively, D is TRBD2 (6 bases). This CDR3 contains 14 residues. Germline lookup yields CDR1 MDHEN and CDR2 SYDVKM. The germline V and J ends were trimmed by 5 bases and 6 bases, with 16 bases remaining between them. This chain's CDR3 is CASSPHLGGKTQYF. Written as DNA, the CDR3 is TGTGCCAGCAGTCCACATTTGGGGGGAAAGACCCAGTACTTC.

V and J are TRBV14 and TRBJ1-5; D is ambiguous. CDR1 is SGHDN and CDR2 is FVKESK in the germline V gene. This CDR3 is built from 14 residues. V was cut by 3 bases and J by 4 bases, with 10 bases left in between. In DNA, the CDR3 is TGTGCCAGCAGCCAGTCCAGCGCTAATCAGCCCCAGCATTTT. It translates to CASSQSSANQPQHF.